A selection of T cell receptor beta chains follows, all from one sample in a study of T-cell reconstitution after alpha-beta-depleted transplantation in children. TCRdb re-called the PCR reads with MiXCR, one entry per CDR3 protein. The sample contains almost 250,000 distinct CDR3 sequences, roughly a quarter of which appear only once. The specimen was PBMCs, collected before TCRalphabeta/CD19-depleted stem cell transplant. The receptor source for this set is a girl aged 2-15 years with Fanconi anemia, due to receive a stem cell transplant. CDR3s include the opening cysteine and the closing phenylalanine or tryptophan. A D gene is named only where the DNA matches it firmly. Clone size, where shown, is once, few, many, or a class for clones that have expanded.

V: TRBV29-1; J: TRBJ2-7; D: -; size: few; CDR3: CSVESWAGRTYEQYF; DNA: TGCAGCGTTGAATCCTGGGCAGGGAGGACCTACGAGCAGTACTTC
V: TRBV20-1; J: TRBJ2-2; D: TRBD2; size: -; CDR3: CSANSGGMRTGELFF; DNA: TGCAGTGCTAATAGCGGGGGGATGAGGACCGGGGAGCTGTTTTTT
V: TRBV5-1; J: TRBJ1-6; D: TRBD1; size: -; CDR3: CASSSGQGSPLHF; DNA: TGCGCCAGCAGCTCGGGACAGGGTTCACCCCTCCACTTT
V: TRBV20-1; J: TRBJ2-1; D: TRBD1; size: once; CDR3: CSARDRFRLGQTNEQFF; DNA: TGCAGTGCTAGAGACCGATTTAGATTGGGACAGACCAATGAGCAGTTCTTC
V: TRBV7-8; J: TRBJ2-3; D: -; size: -; CDR3: CASSVQGASTDTQYF; DNA: TGTGCCAGCAGCGTGCAGGGCGCTAGCACAGATACGCAGTATTTT
V: TRBV20-1; J: TRBJ2-7; D: TRBD2; size: -; CDR3: CSARDPGTSGVSGEQYF; DNA: TGCAGTGCTAGAGACCCCGGGACTAGCGGAGTTAGTGGCGAGCAGTACTTC
V: TRBV5-6; J: TRBJ2-3; D: -; size: -; CDR3: CASSLAFLGNTDTQYF; DNA: TGTGCCAGCAGCTTGGCATTCCTAGGGAACACAGATACGCAGTATTTT
V: TRBV7-9; J: TRBJ2-1; D: TRBD1; size: many; CDR3: CALQNLQGANEQFF; DNA: TGTGCCCTCCAAAATCTACAGGGGGCTAATGAGCAGTTCTTC
V: TRBV27; J: TRBJ2-7; D: TRBD2; size: few; CDR3: CASTSAASGTYEQYF; DNA: TGTGCCAGCACCTCGGCGGCTAGCGGGACCTACGAGCAGTACTTC
V: TRBV27; J: TRBJ2-1; D: TRBD2; size: many; CDR3: CASSLLVGLAGVTYNEQFF; DNA: TGTGCCAGCAGTCTGCTCGTAGGACTAGCGGGAGTTACCTACAATGAGCAGTTCTTC
V: TRBV20-1; J: TRBJ2-2; D: TRBD2; size: many; CDR3: CSAIVSSGPNTGELFF; DNA: TGCAGTGCTATCGTCTCTAGCGGCCCGAACACCGGGGAGCTGTTTTTT
V: TRBV12-3/TRBV12-4; J: TRBJ1-6; D: TRBD1; size: many; CDR3: CASSFNTGGGSPLHF; DNA: TGTGCCAGCAGTTTCAATACAGGGGGCGGTTCACCCCTCCACTTT
V: TRBV27; J: TRBJ2-7; D: -; size: -; CDR3: CASSLIGGTHEQYF; DNA: TGTGCCAGCAGTTTAATTGGCGGGACCCACGAGCAGTACTTC
V: TRBV6-2/TRBV6-3; J: TRBJ2-7; D: -; size: once; CDR3: CASNTGLEQYF; DNA: TGTGCCAGCAACACAGGGCTCGAGCAGTACTTC
V: TRBV10-3; J: TRBJ2-3; D: -; size: -; CDR3: CATRLNGGTDTQYF; DNA: TGTGCCACCCGCTTAAATGGAGGCACAGATACGCAGTATTTT
V: TRBV12-3/TRBV12-4; J: TRBJ2-5; D: -; size: -; CDR3: CASKSGEETQYF; DNA: TGTGCCAGCAAATCAGGGGAAGAGACCCAGTACTTC
V: TRBV24-1; J: TRBJ2-1; D: TRBD2; size: few; CDR3: CATSPSGFSYNEQFF; DNA: TGTGCCACCAGTCCTAGCGGGTTTTCCTACAATGAGCAGTTCTTC
V: TRBV27; J: TRBJ2-1; D: TRBD2; size: many; CDR3: CASSFGTSGSSEQFF; DNA: TGTGCCAGCAGTTTCGGGACTAGCGGGAGCAGCGAGCAGTTCTTC
V: TRBV29-1; J: TRBJ2-7; D: -; size: -; CDR3: CSVEVKDGFYEQYF; DNA: TGCAGCGTTGAAGTTAAAGACGGCTTCTACGAGCAGTACTTC
V: TRBV20-1; J: TRBJ2-3; D: -; size: -; CDR3: CSARVIGLLTSTDTQYF; DNA: TGCAGTGCTAGAGTCATAGGACTACTAACTAGCACAGATACGCAGTATTTT
V: TRBV7-8; J: TRBJ2-1; D: -; size: -; CDR3: CASSLAGQGRSYNEQFF; DNA: TGTGCCAGCAGCTTAGCGGGCCAGGGGCGGTCCTACAATGAGCAGTTCTTC
V: TRBV6-2/TRBV6-3; J: TRBJ1-5; D: -; size: many; CDR3: CASSYSVRTVGNQPQHF; DNA: TGTGCCAGCAGTTACTCCGTCCGGACAGTGGGTAATCAGCCCCAGCATTTT
V: TRBV12-3/TRBV12-4; J: TRBJ2-6; D: -; size: few; CDR3: CASSTVSGANVLTF; DNA: TGTGCCAGCAGTACAGTCTCTGGGGCCAACGTCCTGACTTTC
V: TRBV12-5; J: TRBJ2-1; D: -; size: many; CDR3: CASGLTFGSYNEQFF; DNA: TGTGCTAGTGGTTTAACGTTTGGGTCCTACAATGAGCAGTTCTTC
V: TRBV11-2; J: TRBJ2-1; D: -; size: -; CDR3: CASSRDDF; DNA: TGTGCCAGCAGCAGGGACGACTTC
V: TRBV29-1; J: TRBJ1-2; D: -; size: few; CDR3: CSVVSANYGYTF; DNA: TGCAGCGTTGTGTCAGCTAACTATGGCTACACCTTC
V: TRBV12-3/TRBV12-4; J: TRBJ2-7; D: TRBD2; size: few; CDR3: CASRRASGEEQYF; DNA: TGTGCCAGCAGACGGGCTAGCGGGGAGGAGCAGTACTTC
V: TRBV28; J: TRBJ1-1; D: TRBD1; size: -; CDR3: CASSLRTGMNTEAFF; DNA: TGTGCCAGCAGTCTTAGGACAGGGATGAACACTGAAGCTTTCTTT
V: TRBV7-9; J: TRBJ1-5; D: -; size: -; CDR3: CASSRTDSNQPQHF; DNA: TGTGCCAGCAGCCGGACAGATAGCAATCAGCCCCAGCATTTT
V: TRBV7-8; J: TRBJ2-1; D: -; size: -; CDR3: CASSLKAGGNEQFF; DNA: TGTGCCAGCAGCTTAAAGGCGGGCGGCAATGAGCAGTTCTTC
V: TRBV24-1; J: TRBJ2-3; D: -; size: few; CDR3: CATSDSQGMGTDTQYF; DNA: TGTGCCACCAGTGACTCACAGGGTATGGGCACAGATACGCAGTATTTT
V: TRBV29-1; J: TRBJ2-7; D: -; size: -; CDR3: CSRKRGPYEQYF; DNA: TGCAGCCGGAAACGGGGGCCGTACGAGCAGTACTTC
V: TRBV5-1; J: TRBJ2-1; D: -; size: -; CDR3: CASSVGMVLGQGGENEQFF; DNA: TGCGCCAGCAGCGTTGGAATGGTATTGGGGCAAGGGGGGGAGAATGAGCAGTTCTTC
V: TRBV7-2; J: TRBJ2-7; D: TRBD1; size: many; CDR3: CASSLYQGAYEQYF; DNA: TGTGCCAGCAGCTTATACCAGGGGGCCTACGAGCAGTACTTC
V: TRBV5-1; J: TRBJ2-1; D: TRBD1; size: few; CDR3: CASSAPGQGAYNEQFF; DNA: TGCGCCAGCAGCGCCCCGGGACAGGGGGCCTACAATGAGCAGTTCTTC
V: TRBV7-9; J: TRBJ2-2; D: -; size: -; CDR3: CASRPDQLPGELFF; DNA: TGTGCCAGCAGACCCGACCAGTTGCCCGGGGAGCTGTTTTTT
V: TRBV29-1; J: TRBJ2-1; D: TRBD2; size: many; CDR3: CSVVEGLAGPNEQFF; DNA: TGCAGCGTTGTGGAAGGGCTAGCGGGCCCCAATGAGCAGTTCTTC
V: TRBV5-1; J: TRBJ2-7; D: TRBD1; size: many; CDR3: CASSLLDRGGEQYF; DNA: TGCGCCAGCAGCTTGCTCGACAGGGGAGGCGAGCAGTACTTC
V: TRBV11-2; J: TRBJ2-3; D: -; size: -; CDR3: CASSFYRGAISDTQYF; DNA: TGTGCCAGCAGCTTCTACCGGGGGGCGATCTCAGATACGCAGTATTTT
V: TRBV4-2; J: TRBJ2-1; D: TRBD2; size: -; CDR3: CASSRTSISKREINEQFF; DNA: TGTGCCAGCAGCCGAACCTCAATCTCCAAGCGGGAGATTAATGAGCAGTTCTTC
V: TRBV29-1; J: TRBJ2-7; D: -; size: many; CDR3: CSVGLGTHEQYF; DNA: TGCAGCGTTGGACTAGGGACGCACGAGCAGTACTTC
V: TRBV5-1; J: TRBJ2-3; D: -; size: -; CDR3: CASSRNRGSTDTQYF; DNA: TGCGCCAGCAGCCGTAATCGGGGTAGCACAGATACGCAGTATTTT
V: TRBV28; J: TRBJ2-1; D: TRBD2; size: many; CDR3: CASRLAGQNNEQFF; DNA: TGTGCCAGCAGACTAGCGGGGCAGAACAATGAGCAGTTCTTC
V: TRBV28; J: TRBJ2-7; D: -; size: many; CDR3: CASSLALFYEQYF; DNA: TGTGCCAGCAGTTTAGCGCTATTCTACGAGCAGTACTTC
V: TRBV7-2; J: TRBJ2-7; D: TRBD1; size: few; CDR3: CASSLEPGQGYEQYF; DNA: TGTGCCAGCAGCTTAGAACCGGGACAGGGCTACGAGCAGTACTTC
V: TRBV18; J: TRBJ1-5; D: -; size: -; CDR3: CASSPPSDRHQPQHF; DNA: TGTGCCAGCTCACCACCGTCGGACAGACATCAGCCCCAGCATTTT
V: TRBV13; J: TRBJ2-1; D: TRBD1; size: few; CDR3: CASSPGTGGFDEQFF; DNA: TGTGCCAGCAGCCCAGGGACAGGGGGCTTTGATGAGCAGTTCTTC
V: TRBV27; J: TRBJ1-5; D: -; size: -; CDR3: CASSGMGSGNQPQHF; DNA: TGTGCCAGCAGTGGCATGGGGTCAGGTAATCAGCCCCAGCATTTT
V: TRBV7-2; J: TRBJ1-6; D: -; size: many; CDR3: CASSPPGSPLHF; DNA: TGTGCCAGCAGCCCTCCCGGCTCACCCCTCCACTTT
V: TRBV18; J: TRBJ2-7; D: TRBD2; size: -; CDR3: CASSPISSGLAGNYEQYF; DNA: TGTGCCAGCTCACCGATCTCCTCCGGACTAGCGGGAAACTACGAGCAGTACTTC
V: TRBV7-3; J: TRBJ2-3; D: -; size: few; CDR3: CASSLTGVGTDTQYF; DNA: TGTGCCAGCAGCTTAACGGGAGTGGGTACAGATACGCAGTATTTT
V: TRBV27; J: TRBJ2-1; D: -; size: many; CDR3: CASSFGRPGDEQFF; DNA: TGTGCCAGCAGTTTTGGACGGCCAGGGGATGAGCAGTTCTTC
V: TRBV20-1; J: TRBJ1-2; D: -; size: many; CDR3: CSASNSYDGYTF; DNA: TGCAGTGCTAGTAACAGTTACGATGGCTACACCTTC
V: TRBV6-5; J: TRBJ2-1; D: TRBD1; size: many; CDR3: CASSYGTGQNEQFF; DNA: TGTGCCAGCAGTTACGGGACAGGCCAAAATGAGCAGTTCTTC
V: TRBV25-1; J: TRBJ2-3; D: -; size: many; CDR3: CASSEFVADTQYF; DNA: TGTGCCAGCAGTGAGTTCGTGGCAGATACGCAGTATTTT
V: TRBV6-5; J: TRBJ2-1; D: -; size: -; CDR3: CASSLRRGAYNEQFF; DNA: TGTGCCAGCAGTTTGAGGCGGGGAGCCTACAATGAGCAGTTCTTC
V: TRBV12-3/TRBV12-4; J: TRBJ2-5; D: TRBD2; size: -; CDR3: CASSSLDGLAGQETQYF; DNA: TGTGCCAGCAGTTCCCTTGACGGGCTAGCGGGACAAGAGACCCAGTACTTC
V: TRBV7-6; J: TRBJ2-1; D: -; size: many; CDR3: CASSLVVTGLVGLRYNEQFF; DNA: TGTGCCAGCAGCTTAGTCGTAACAGGGCTTGTGGGGTTGAGGTACAATGAGCAGTTCTTC
V: TRBV27; J: TRBJ2-7; D: -; size: many; CDR3: CASGLGYYEQYF; DNA: TGTGCCAGTGGGTTGGGTTACTACGAGCAGTACTTC